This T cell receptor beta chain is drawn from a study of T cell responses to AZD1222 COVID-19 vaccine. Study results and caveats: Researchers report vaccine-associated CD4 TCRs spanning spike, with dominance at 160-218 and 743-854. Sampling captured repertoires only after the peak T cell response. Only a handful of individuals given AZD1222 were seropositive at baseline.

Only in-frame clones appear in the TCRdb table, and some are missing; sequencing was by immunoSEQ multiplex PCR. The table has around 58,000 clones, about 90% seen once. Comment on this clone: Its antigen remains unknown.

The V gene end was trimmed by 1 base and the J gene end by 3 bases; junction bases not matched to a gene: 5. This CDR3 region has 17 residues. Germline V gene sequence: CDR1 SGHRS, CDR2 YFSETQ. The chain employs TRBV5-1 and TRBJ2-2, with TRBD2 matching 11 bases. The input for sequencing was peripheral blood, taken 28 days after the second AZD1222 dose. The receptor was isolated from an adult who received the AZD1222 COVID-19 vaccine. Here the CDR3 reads CASSLIPGLADTGELFF. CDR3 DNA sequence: TGCGCCAGCAGCTTGATTCCGGGACTAGCGGACACCGGGGAGCTGTTTTTT. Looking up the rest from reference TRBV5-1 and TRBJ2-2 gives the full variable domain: KAGVTQTPRYLIKTRGQQVTLSCSPISGHRSVSWYQQTPGQGLQFLFEYFSETQRNKGNFPGRFSGRQFSNSRSEMNVSTLELGDSALYLCASSLIPGLADTGELFFGEGSRLTVL.